The 22 T cell receptor beta chains below all came from one sample that was sequenced in a study of T cell responses to AZD1222 COVID-19 vaccine. Libraries were prepared by immunoSEQ multiplex PCR; TCRdb keeps only in-frame clonotypes and omits some of them. Here the sample spans 250,000 to 300,000 clones, approximately 94% being singletons. The material sequenced was peripheral blood, taken 28 days after the second AZD1222 dose. These receptors all stem from an adult who received the AZD1222 COVID-19 vaccine.

This clone was counted once. The identical CDR3 is also encoded by other nucleotide sequences in the sample. This chain links TRBV6-5 with TRBJ1-2; D gene ambiguous. V lost 0 bases and J 4 bases, leaving 3 bases between the germline ends. Germline V gene data show CDR1 as MNHEY and CDR2 as SVGAGI. The CDR3 runs to 12 residues. CDR3 region: CASSYSGYGYTF. CDR3 coding DNA: TGTGCCAGCAGTTACTCGGGCTATGGCTACACCTTC.

This CDR3 reads CASSYQGFSTDTQYF. As DNA, the CDR3 is TGTGCCAGCAGTTACCAGGGATTCAGCACAGATACGCAGTATTTT. This chain connects TRBV6-5 to TRBJ2-3; D is possibly TRBD1 (5 bases). Trimming removed 2 bases from V and 0 bases from J, with 9 bases in between. The CDR3 extends over 15 amino acids. Germline V CDR1 and CDR2: MNHEY, SVGAGI.

CDR3 amino acids: CASSSQSGTSGANTGELFF. In DNA, the CDR3 is TGCGCCAGCAGCTCCCAGTCCGGGACTAGCGGGGCGAACACCGGGGAGCTGTTTTTT. The chain couples TRBV5-1 to TRBJ2-2, with TRBD2 matching over 13 bases. Germline CDR1 SGHRS, CDR2 YFSETQ. The CDR3 is made up of 19 amino acids. Trimming cost V 3 bases and J 0 bases; bases outside gene matches: 8.

The V gene is TRBV27, the J gene TRBJ1-1; 9 bases are a match to TRBD1. V was clipped by 6 bases and J by 3 bases; unmatched bases: 2. This CDR3 comprises 13 residues. Germline CDR1 and CDR2: MNHEY and SMNVEV (reference sequence). In DNA form, the CDR3 reads TGTGCCAGCAGACGGGACAGGGACACTGAAGCTTTCTTT. This codes for CASRRDRDTEAFF.

This chain connects TRBV3-1 (or the pseudogene TRBV3-2) to TRBJ2-5, with a tentative D call TRBD1 (5 bases). In germline, CDR1 is LGHDT, CDR2 YNNKEL (reference sequence). V was pared by 6 bases and J by 0 bases, with 11 bases between. CDR3 size: 14 residues. CDR3 DNA: TGTGCCAGCAGGCAGACAGCATACCAAGAGACCCAGTACTTC. Translated: CASRQTAYQETQYF.

This clone has just one count. The chain couples TRBV5-1 to TRBJ1-3; D gene uncertain. Germline CDR1 is SGHRS and CDR2 is YFSETQ. This CDR3 has 15 residues. Trimming stripped 6 bases from V and 0 bases from J, with 13 bases between. The CDR3 region is CASIHNLASGNTIYF. The DNA of the CDR3 is TGCGCCAGCATCCATAACCTGGCCTCTGGAAACACCATATATTTT.

The rearrangement joins TRBV6-5 to TRBJ1-1, with unresolved D. Germline-derived CDR1 and CDR2 are MNHEY and SVGAGI. The germline V and J ends were trimmed by 6 bases and 0 bases, with 8 bases remaining between them. The CDR3 is made up of 13 amino acids. The CDR3 loop reads CASRGAVNTEAFF. In DNA form, the CDR3 reads TGTGCCAGCAGGGGAGCCGTGAACACTGAAGCTTTCTTT.

This chain links TRBV19 with TRBJ2-7, with D tentatively TRBD1 (5 bases). V dropped 6 bases and J dropped 1 base, with 10 bases sitting between them. This CDR3 has 13 residues. In germline, CDR1 is LNHDA, CDR2 SQIVND (reference sequence). The CDR3 bases are TGTGCCAGTAGCCAGGGAATGTCCTACGAGCAGTACTTC. Amino acids: CASSQGMSYEQYF.

V and J are TRBV9 and TRBJ2-1, with 11 bases aligning to TRBD2. CDR1 SGDLS and CDR2 YYNGEE come from the germline V gene. V lost 2 bases, J lost 7 bases, and 5 bases stayed unmatched. There are 15 residues in the CDR3. This CDR3 is CASSVRASGGNEQFF. CDR3 DNA sequence: TGTGCCAGCAGCGTCCGGGCTAGCGGGGGGAATGAGCAGTTCTTC.

The chain uses TRBV28 and TRBJ2-1; a possible D gene is TRBD1 (5 bases). Germline-derived CDR1 and CDR2 are MDHEN and SYDVKM. This CDR3 is built from 16 residues. The V end was cut by 5 bases, the J end by 1 base, with 15 bases between. The CDR3 DNA follows: TGTGCCAGCAGTCGACAAGGGGTTAGGTCCTACAATGAGCAGTTCTTC. Translating it yields CASSRQGVRSYNEQFF. The variable domain in full, with the rest retrieved from reference TRBV28 and TRBJ2-1, is DVKVTQSSRYLVKRTGEKVFLECVQDMDHENMFWYRQDPGLGLRLIYFSYDVKMKEKGDIPEGYSVSREKKERFSLILESASTNQTSMYLCASSRQGVRSYNEQFFGPGTRLTVL.

V and J are TRBV3-1 (or the pseudogene TRBV3-2) and TRBJ1-6, with a tentative D call TRBD1 (6 bases). Germline CDR1 LGHDT, CDR2 YNNKEL (reference sequence). Trimming took off 4 bases at V and 6 bases at J, with 13 bases between the two ends. This CDR3 is 15 amino acids long. The DNA of the CDR3 is TGTGCCAGCAGCCGGATGGGACAAGGTAATTCACCCCTCCACTTT. Translated, it gives CASSRMGQGNSPLHF.

The chain is built from TRBV5-1 and TRBJ2-3; D ambiguous. Germline loops: CDR1 SGHRS, CDR2 YFSETQ. The germline V and J ends were trimmed by 0 bases and 4 bases, with 12 bases remaining between them. This CDR3 is built from 15 residues. The CDR3 DNA reads TGCGCCAGCAGCTTGGATCCAGCAAACTCAGATACGCAGTATTTT. It yields the protein CASSLDPANSDTQYF.

This chain joins TRBV4-1 and TRBJ2-7; 8 bases map to TRBD2. This CDR3 spans 15 amino acids. Trimming cost V 4 bases and J 0 bases; bases outside gene matches: 5. Germline-derived CDR1 and CDR2 are MGHRA and YSYEKL. The CDR3 sequence is CASSRASGSSYEQYF. In DNA form, the CDR3 reads TGCGCCAGCAGCCGCGCCAGCGGGAGCTCCTACGAGCAGTACTTC.

The V gene is TRBV19, the J gene TRBJ1-1, with D possibly being TRBD1 (5 bases). The CDR3 is 15 amino acids. Germline assignment: CDR1 LNHDA and CDR2 SQIVND (reference sequence). V dropped 6 bases and J dropped 4 bases, with 18 bases sitting between them. The CDR3 DNA sequence: TGTGCCAGTAGCACCCGGCGGCCGAGGGGCACTGAAGCTTTCTTT. Protein product: CASSTRRPRGTEAFF.

The chain uses TRBV7-8 and TRBJ1-5; TRBD1 might be the D (6 bases). CDR3 length equals 14 residues. Looked up from germline, CDR1 is SGHVS and CDR2 is FQNEAQ. Between the trimmed V and J ends, which lost 1 base and 7 bases, there was a span of 11 bases. The CDR3, as DNA: TGTGCCAGCAGCTTAGGACAGGTCGGGCAGCCCCAGCATTTT. Its translation: CASSLGQVGQPQHF.

CDR3: CALQGLWSYEQYF. The CDR3 DNA sequence: TGTGCCCTACAGGGCCTTTGGTCCTACGAGCAGTACTTC. The rearrangement uses TRBV6-5 and TRBJ2-7, with TRBD1 as a possible D gene (6 bases). CDR1 MNHEY and CDR2 SVGAGI come from the germline V gene. The V gene lost 11 bases and the J gene lost 1 base, with 15 bases spanning the gap. This CDR3 comprises 13 residues.

The rearrangement joins TRBV28 to TRBJ2-2; no reliable D call. CDR1 and CDR2 from the germline V gene are MDHEN and SYDVKM. V lost 3 bases, J lost 8 bases, and 4 bases lay in between. The CDR3 length is 11 residues. The DNA for the CDR3 is TGTGCCAGCAGTTTCCGGGGGGAGCTGTTTTTT. Translation gives CASSFRGELFF. Drawing the rest from reference TRBV28 and TRBJ2-2, the complete variable domain is DVKVTQSSRYLVKRTGEKVFLECVQDMDHENMFWYRQDPGLGLRLIYFSYDVKMKEKGDIPEGYSVSREKKERFSLILESASTNQTSMYLCASSFRGELFFGEGSRLTVL.

The rearrangement joins TRBV6-4 to TRBJ2-4; perhaps TRBD1 as D (5 bases). V shed 0 bases and J shed 4 bases, with 13 bases lying between them. Germline lookup yields CDR1 MRHNA and CDR2 SNTAGT. CDR3 size: 16 residues. CDR3 coding DNA: TGTGCCAGCAGTGACTCGGAGTGGCAGGGAAAAAACATTCAGTACTTC. This encodes CASSDSEWQGKNIQYF.

The V call is TRBV7-9, the J call TRBJ2-7; 8 bases map to TRBD2. The CDR3 runs to 15 residues. V lost 5 bases and J lost 2; bases outside the gene matches: 8. From germline, CDR1 is SEHNR and CDR2 FQNEAQ (reference sequence). DNA of the CDR3: TGTGCCAGCAGCCTACTCGCGGGGGGCCCCTACGAGCAGTACTTC. Its translation is CASSLLAGGPYEQYF.

The chain employs TRBV5-5 and TRBJ1-1; no definite D call. The CDR3 runs 13 residues. Germline V gene sequence: CDR1 SGHKS, CDR2 YYEKEE (reference sequence). The germline V and J ends were trimmed by 4 bases and 3 bases, with 10 bases remaining between them. The CDR3 region has the DNA TGTGCCAGCAGCCCCGCGGGTTACACTGAAGCTTTCTTT. Its protein product is CASSPAGYTEAFF.

The chain's CDR3 is CASSPIWTARGGYTF. The CDR3 region has the DNA TGTGCCAGCAGCCCGATCTGGACCGCCCGGGGTGGCTACACCTTC. The rearrangement uses TRBV3-1 (or the pseudogene TRBV3-2) and TRBJ1-2; D uncertain. Germline loops: CDR1 LGHDT, CDR2 YNNKEL (reference sequence). V gave up 4 bases and J gave up 7 bases, with 19 bases separating them. This CDR3 has 15 residues.

This chain joins TRBV27 and TRBJ2-3; D might be TRBD1 (6 bases). Germline V gives CDR1 MNHEY, CDR2 SMNVEV (reference sequence). Trimming pared 2 bases from V and 5 bases from J, leaving 14 bases between. The CDR3 has 15 residues. The CDR3 region has the DNA TGTGCCAGCAGTTTAGTTTCCCGAGGGGGAGATACGCAGTATTTT. It encodes CASSLVSRGGDTQYF.